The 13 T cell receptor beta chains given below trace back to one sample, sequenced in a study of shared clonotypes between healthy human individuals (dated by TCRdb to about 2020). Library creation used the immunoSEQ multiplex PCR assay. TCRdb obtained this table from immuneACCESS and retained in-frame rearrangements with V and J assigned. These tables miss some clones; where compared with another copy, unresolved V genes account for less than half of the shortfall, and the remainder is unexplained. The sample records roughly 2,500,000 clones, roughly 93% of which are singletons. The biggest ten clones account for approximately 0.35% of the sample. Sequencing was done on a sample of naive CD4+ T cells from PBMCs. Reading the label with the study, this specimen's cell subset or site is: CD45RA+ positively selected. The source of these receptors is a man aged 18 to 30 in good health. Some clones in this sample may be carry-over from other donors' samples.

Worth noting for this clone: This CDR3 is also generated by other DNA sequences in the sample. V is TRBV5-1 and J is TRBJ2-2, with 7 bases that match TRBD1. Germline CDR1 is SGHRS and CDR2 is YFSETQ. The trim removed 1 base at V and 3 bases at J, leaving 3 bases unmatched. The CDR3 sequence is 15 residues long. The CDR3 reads CASSLSGTDTGELFF. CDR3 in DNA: TGCGCCAGCAGCTTGTCCGGGACAGACACCGGGGAGCTGTTTTTT.

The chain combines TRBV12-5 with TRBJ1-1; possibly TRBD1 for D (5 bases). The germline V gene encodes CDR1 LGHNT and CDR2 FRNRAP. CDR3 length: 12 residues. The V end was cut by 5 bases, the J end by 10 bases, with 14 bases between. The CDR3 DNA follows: TGTGCTAGTGGTCCCGATGGGGGTGCAGCTTTCTTT. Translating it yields CASGPDGGAAFF.

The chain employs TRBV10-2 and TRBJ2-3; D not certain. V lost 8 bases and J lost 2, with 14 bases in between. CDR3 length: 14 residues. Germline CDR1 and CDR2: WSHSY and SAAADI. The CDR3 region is CASSTAGTTDTQYF. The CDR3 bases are TGCGCCAGCTCGACGGCAGGAACCACAGATACGCAGTATTTT.

This chain's CDR3 is CASSLSLTGWGTGELFF. The CDR3 DNA follows: TGTGCCAGCAGTTTATCTTTGACAGGGTGGGGCACCGGGGAGCTGTTTTTT. The chain uses TRBV27 and TRBJ2-2, with 7 positions matching TRBD1. There are 17 residues in the CDR3. Germline CDR1 and CDR2: MNHEY and SMNVEV (reference sequence). V shed 0 bases and J 4 bases; nucleotides not matched to a gene: 8.

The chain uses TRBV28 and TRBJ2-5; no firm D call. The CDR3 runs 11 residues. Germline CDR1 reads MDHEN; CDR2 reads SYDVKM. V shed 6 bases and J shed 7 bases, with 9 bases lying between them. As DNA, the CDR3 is TGTGCCAGCAGGGCTCGGGTGACCCAGTACTTC. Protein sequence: CASRARVTQYF.

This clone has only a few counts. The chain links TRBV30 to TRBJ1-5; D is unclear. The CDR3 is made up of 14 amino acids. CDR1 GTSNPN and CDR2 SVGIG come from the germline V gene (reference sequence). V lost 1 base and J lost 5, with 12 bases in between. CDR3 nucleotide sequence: TGTGCCTGGAGTGAGAGGGTAGTCGATCAGCCCCAGCATTTT. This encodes CAWSERVVDQPQHF. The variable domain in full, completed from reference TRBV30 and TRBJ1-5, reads SQTIHQWPATLVQPVGSPLSLECTVEGTSNPNLYWYRQAAGRGLQLLFYSVGIGQISSEVPQNLSASRPQDRQFILSSKKLLLSDSGFYLCAWSERVVDQPQHFGDGTRLSIL.

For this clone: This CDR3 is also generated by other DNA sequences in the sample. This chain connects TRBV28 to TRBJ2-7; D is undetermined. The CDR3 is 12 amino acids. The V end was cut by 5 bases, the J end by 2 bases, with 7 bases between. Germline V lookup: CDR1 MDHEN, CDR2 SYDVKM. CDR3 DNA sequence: TGTGCCAGCAGTCTCCTCACCTACGAGCAGTACTTC. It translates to CASSLLTYEQYF.

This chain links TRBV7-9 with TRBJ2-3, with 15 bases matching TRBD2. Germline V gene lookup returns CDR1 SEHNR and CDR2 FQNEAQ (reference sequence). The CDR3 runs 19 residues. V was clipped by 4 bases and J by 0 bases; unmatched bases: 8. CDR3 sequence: CASSYRTSGRAPSTDTQYF. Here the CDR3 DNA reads TGTGCCAGCAGCTATCGGACTAGCGGGAGGGCTCCTAGCACAGATACGCAGTATTTT. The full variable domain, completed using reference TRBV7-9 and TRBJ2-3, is DTGVSQNPRHKITKRGQNVTFRCDPISEHNRLYWYRQTLGQGPEFLTYFQNEAQLEKSRLLSDRFSAERPKGSFSTLEIQRTEQGDSAMYLCASSYRTSGRAPSTDTQYFGPGTRLTVL.

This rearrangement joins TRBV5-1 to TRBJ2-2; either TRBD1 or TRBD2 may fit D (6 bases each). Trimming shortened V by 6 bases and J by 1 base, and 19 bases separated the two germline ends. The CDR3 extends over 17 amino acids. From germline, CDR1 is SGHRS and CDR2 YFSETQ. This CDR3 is CASMLGRGTMNTGELFF. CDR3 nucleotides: TGCGCCAGCATGCTGGGTCGCGGGACAATGAACACCGGGGAGCTGTTTTTT.

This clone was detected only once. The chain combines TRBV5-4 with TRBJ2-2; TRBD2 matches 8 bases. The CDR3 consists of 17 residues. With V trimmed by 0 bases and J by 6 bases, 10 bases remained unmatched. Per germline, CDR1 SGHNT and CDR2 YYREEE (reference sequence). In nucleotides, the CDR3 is TGTGCCAGCAGCTTGGTGGTTCTAGCGGGCGGGGCCGGGGAGCTGTTTTTT. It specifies CASSLVVLAGGAGELFF.

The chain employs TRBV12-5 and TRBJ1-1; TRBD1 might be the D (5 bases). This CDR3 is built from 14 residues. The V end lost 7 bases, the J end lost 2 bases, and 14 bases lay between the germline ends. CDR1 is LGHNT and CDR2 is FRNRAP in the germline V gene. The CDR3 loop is CASAPGRGNTEAFF. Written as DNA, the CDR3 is TGTGCTAGTGCCCCGGGACGGGGAAACACTGAAGCTTTCTTT.

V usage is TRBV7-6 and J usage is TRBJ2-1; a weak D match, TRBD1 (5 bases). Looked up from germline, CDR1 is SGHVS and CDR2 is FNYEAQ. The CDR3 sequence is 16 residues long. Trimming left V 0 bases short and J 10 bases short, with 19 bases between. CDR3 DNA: TGTGCCAGCAGCTTAGCTCCGCGTGGGCGAAGGGGCGAGCAGTTCTTC. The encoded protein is CASSLAPRGRRGEQFF.

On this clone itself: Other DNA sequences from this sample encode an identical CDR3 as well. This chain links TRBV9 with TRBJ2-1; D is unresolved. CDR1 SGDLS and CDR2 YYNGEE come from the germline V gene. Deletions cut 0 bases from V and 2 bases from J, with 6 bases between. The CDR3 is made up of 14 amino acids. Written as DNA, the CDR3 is TGTGCCAGCAGCGTAGACGTGGCCTACAATGAGCAGTTCTTC. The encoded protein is CASSVDVAYNEQFF. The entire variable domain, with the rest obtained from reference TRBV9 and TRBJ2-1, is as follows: DSGVTQTPKHLITATGQRVTLRCSPRSGDLSVYWYQQSLDQGLQFLIQYYNGEERAKGNILERFSAQQFPDLHSELNLSSLELGDSALYFCASSVDVAYNEQFFGPGTRLTVL.